This paragraph covers one TCR beta chain sequence. V trimming: 10 bases; J trimming: 3 bases; junction bases outside the gene matches: 9. The CDR3 length is 14 residues. CDR1 and CDR2 (germline): PRHDT, FYEKMQ (reference sequence). The data were obtained in a study of CD8 T cells in Susac syndrome. Relapsing-remitting disease, either stable or active, was present in the treatment-naive patients who were the multiple sclerosis controls. Isolation of CD8+ and CD4+ T cells was performed negatively, whereas enrichment of TEMRA cells was done by FACS. After extraction with the RNeasy kit, roughly 0.45 to 1 ug of the RNA was reverse transcribed using random hexamers. TCR beta CDR3 was amplified by immunoSEQ multiplex PCR. This amplification extended across 54 Vbeta and 13 Jbeta segments. One entry per CDR3 protein, called by TCRdb with MiXCR from the immunoSEQ multiplex PCR reads. The repertoire holds roughly 400,000 distinct CDR3 sequences, with approximately 89% as singletons.

The TCR originated in a human donor with multiple sclerosis. The V and J genes are TRBV13 and TRBJ1-3; 7 nucleotides line up with TRBD1. The specimen sequenced was CD8+ T cells from PBMCs. In DNA, the CDR3 is TGTGCCACCCGGGACAGTACATTTGGAAACACCATATATTTT. Translating gives CATRDSTFGNTIYF. The whole variable domain, remainder taken from reference TRBV13 and TRBJ1-3, is AAGVIQSPRHLIKEKRETATLKCYPIPRHDTVYWYQQGPGQDPQFLISFYEKMQSDKGSIPDRFSAQQFSDYHSELNMSSLELGDSALYFCATRDSTFGNTIYFGEGSWLTVV.